A selection of T cell receptor beta chains follows, all from one sample in a study of blood T cells in healthy people across ages. TCRdb recomputed calls from the 5' RACE reads with MiXCR, one row per CDR3 protein. The table lists about 2 million distinct CDR3 sequences, just under 50% of them singletons, with approximately 2.1% in the top ten. Sequencing was done on a sample of blood. These receptors all stem from a woman aged 40 to 50 in good health. The conserved cysteine and the conserved F or W are not part of the CDR3 here. Each record gives: J gene, V gene, clone size, CDR3 protein. The size field is filled for only some rows; it gives once, few, many or a size class.

j_gene: NA; v_gene: TRBV2; abundance: NA; CDR3aa: ASGDRLYNEQY
j_gene: TRBJ2-6; v_gene: TRBV7-2; abundance: NA; CDR3aa: ASSYQGPPGANVLT
j_gene: TRBJ2-6; v_gene: TRBV7-2; abundance: few; CDR3aa: ASSPTLPGSLPGANVLT
j_gene: TRBJ2-3; v_gene: TRBV20-1; abundance: NA; CDR3aa: SAQARELARDTQY
j_gene: TRBJ2-5; v_gene: TRBV6-6; abundance: NA; CDR3aa: ASSYRRQQETQY
j_gene: TRBJ2-3; v_gene: TRBV4-3; abundance: NA; CDR3aa: ASSQDGDRTDTQY
j_gene: NA; v_gene: TRBV7-8; abundance: NA; CDR3aa: ASSEPGTGRFSEQY
j_gene: TRBJ2-1; v_gene: TRBV6-5; abundance: NA; CDR3aa: ASSDSLQGTQF
j_gene: TRBJ2-7; v_gene: TRBV29-1; abundance: NA; CDR3aa: SVLAGGGGSPYEQY
j_gene: TRBJ2-5; v_gene: TRBV20-1; abundance: NA; CDR3aa: SARKSGRQETQY
j_gene: TRBJ2-1; v_gene: TRBV12-3/TRBV12-4; abundance: many; CDR3aa: ASSFGGEQF
j_gene: TRBJ2-3; v_gene: TRBV7-6; abundance: NA; CDR3aa: ASSPIFYTDTQY
j_gene: TRBJ1-4; v_gene: TRBV20-1; abundance: NA; CDR3aa: SATRAATNEKLF
j_gene: TRBJ1-5; v_gene: TRBV10-3; abundance: NA; CDR3aa: AISDLRESGNQPQH
j_gene: TRBJ2-3; v_gene: TRBV12-3/TRBV12-4; abundance: NA; CDR3aa: ASSRLAEGNTDTQY
j_gene: TRBJ1-2; v_gene: TRBV7-2; abundance: NA; CDR3aa: ASGLGARQGTLYGYT